Below, 14 T cell receptor beta chains from the same sample are listed, as sequenced in a study of blood T cell repertoires in COVID-19. Produced via immunoSEQ multiplex PCR; TCRdb's table is partial and in-frame only. The profile shows a few hundred thousand clones, under 85% of them singletons. Sequencing used PBMCs or T cells enriched from blood (not recorded which). The receptors originated from a woman aged 45-59 years who had recovered from COVID-19.

This clone was picked up a small number of times. V and J are TRBV3-1 (or the pseudogene TRBV3-2) and TRBJ1-1; 8 bases agree with TRBD1. CDR1 and CDR2 from the germline V gene are LGHDT and YNNKEL (reference sequence). The CDR3 runs to 15 residues. J lost 4 bases, V lost 2 bases, and 6 bases had no gene match. The CDR3 nucleotides read TGTGCCAGCAGCCAACTCACAACAGGGGGCACTGAAGCTTTCTTT. Translating gives CASSQLTTGGTEAFF.

This clone was detected only once. The chain carries TRBV25-1 and TRBJ2-5; 8 nucleotides match TRBD1. This CDR3 region has 15 residues. The junction had 10 bases not matched to a gene; V was cut back by 5 bases and J by 5 bases. Germline values: CDR1 MGHDK, CDR2 SYGVNS. The CDR3: CASSRTGPRGETQYF. The CDR3, as DNA: TGTGCCAGCAGTAGGACAGGGCCGAGGGGGGAGACCCAGTACTTC. The complete variable domain, with remaining parts taken from reference TRBV25-1 and TRBJ2-5, reads EADIYQTPRYLVIGTGKKITLECSQTMGHDKMYWYQQDPGMELHLIHYSYGVNSTEKGDLSSESTVSRIRTEHFPLTLESARPSHTSQYLCASSRTGPRGETQYFGPGTRLLVL.

The rearrangement joins TRBV10-3 to TRBJ2-3; 11 bases fit TRBD2. With 2 bases clipped from V and 2 bases from J, the junction kept 15 bases outside the gene matches. CDR3 size: 20 residues. Looked up from germline, CDR1 is ENHRY and CDR2 is SYGVKD. In nucleotides, the CDR3 is TGTGCCATCAGTGAGCCCACATCGCCCGGGACTAGCGGCTACACAGATACGCAGTATTTT. Translation: CAISEPTSPGTSGYTDTQYF.

This clone has a single count. The J gene is TRBJ2-4, the V gene TRBV6-5; weak D call: TRBD1 (6 bases). CDR1 is MNHEY and CDR2 is SVGAGI in the germline V gene. Between the trimmed V and J ends, which lost 8 bases and 5 bases, there was a span of 16 bases. This CDR3 has 14 residues. The chain's CDR3 is CASGRQVIENIQYF. The CDR3 bases are TGTGCCAGCGGCCGACAGGTGATAGAAAACATTCAGTACTTC.

The V call is TRBV7-2, the J call TRBJ2-2; 8 bases map to TRBD2. This CDR3 region has 17 residues. CDR1 is SGHTA, CDR2 FQGNSA, per germline. V lost 1 base, J lost 6 bases, and 10 bases stayed unmatched. The CDR3, as DNA: TGTGCCAGCAGCTTAGTTCGTTGGCGGGAGGATCCCGGGGAGCTGTTTTTT. Amino acid sequence: CASSLVRWREDPGELFF.

The chain is built from TRBV4-3 and TRBJ1-4; TRBD1 is a possible D gene (5 bases). The CDR3 has 14 residues. Trimming took 2 bases from V and 11 from J, leaving 15 bases between them. The germline V gene has CDR1 LGHNA and CDR2 YSLEER. The DNA for the CDR3 is TGCGCCAGCAGCCAAACGTGGGTTGGGGGGAAACTGTTTTTT. Amino acid sequence: CASSQTWVGGKLFF.

The chain uses TRBV18 and TRBJ2-2; possibly TRBD1 for D (5 bases). Looked up from germline, CDR1 is KGHSH and CDR2 is LQKENI. The CDR3 length is 13 residues. Trimming removed 1 base at V and 6 bases at J, with 6 bases between. The CDR3 region is CASSPQGSGELFF. CDR3 nucleotides: TGTGCCAGCTCACCACAGGGGTCCGGGGAGCTGTTTTTT.

The chain has TRBV30 and TRBJ1-6; TRBD1 aligns across 8 bases. This CDR3 is built from 13 residues. The V segment lost 7 bases and the J segment 8 bases; nucleotides outside the gene matches: 7. Germline-derived CDR1 and CDR2 are GTSNPN and SVGIG (reference sequence). The CDR3 nucleotides are TGTGCCTCCCAGGGGGCAGCGGATTCACCCCTCCACTTT. Translating it yields CASQGAADSPLHF.

The chain combines TRBV19 with TRBJ1-5; 8 bases map to TRBD1. Trimming at V came to 3 bases and at J to 4 bases, leaving 5 bases not matched to a gene. Germline CDR1 reads LNHDA; CDR2 reads SQIVND (reference sequence). The length of the CDR3 is 15 residues. CDR3 nucleotide sequence: TGTGCCAGTAGTATCTTACAGGGGGTAAATCAGCCCCAGCATTTT. Its protein is CASSILQGVNQPQHF.

The V and J genes are TRBV5-4 and TRBJ1-2; a weak D match, TRBD1 (6 bases). CDR1 SGHNT and CDR2 YYREEE come from the germline V gene (reference sequence). Trimming pared 0 bases from V and 7 bases from J, leaving 10 bases between. CDR3 length: 13 residues. In DNA, the CDR3 is TGTGCCAGCAGCTTGGAGGCAGGGGCTGGCTACACCTTC. As protein: CASSLEAGAGYTF.

This clone came up a few times. This rearrangement joins TRBV6-5 to TRBJ1-3; the D is unclear. The CDR3 has 15 amino acids. V dropped 0 bases and J dropped 0 bases, with 6 bases sitting between them. Germline loops: CDR1 MNHEY, CDR2 SVGAGI. The CDR3 nucleotides are TGTGCCAGCAGTTACTCGCGGAACTCTGGAAACACCATATATTTT. This codes for CASSYSRNSGNTIYF.

The V call is TRBV3-1 (or the pseudogene TRBV3-2), the J call TRBJ2-4, with a possible D match to TRBD1 (6 bases). Germline V gene sequence: CDR1 LGHDT, CDR2 YNNKEL (reference sequence). This CDR3 region has 14 residues. V lost 2 bases and J 3 bases, leaving 8 bases between the germline ends. The CDR3 DNA reads TGTGCCAGCAGCCAACTAGGGGGCAAAAACATTCAGTACTTC. It codes for CASSQLGGKNIQYF.

In its sample, this clone was seen once. V gene TRBV2 combines with J gene TRBJ2-1; tentatively, D is TRBD1 (5 bases). The CDR3 covers 11 residues. The germline CDR1 and CDR2 sequences are SNHLY and FYNNEI. Trimming shortened V by 8 bases and J by 12 bases, and 14 bases separated the two germline ends. The chain's CDR3 is CASLDTARQFF. In DNA form, the CDR3 reads TGTGCCAGCCTGGACACCGCTAGGCAGTTCTTC.

The chain links TRBV7-2 to TRBJ2-1; 12 bases match TRBD1. The J segment lost 13 bases and the V segment lost 8 bases, leaving 15 bases of the junction unmatched. The V gene's germline CDR1 is SGHTA and CDR2 FQGNSA. This CDR3 comprises 15 residues. The CDR3 loop reads CASSRPGQGAHAQFF. The CDR3 nucleotides are TGTGCCAGCTCAAGACCGGGACAGGGGGCACACGCTCAGTTCTTC.